The 18 T cell receptor beta chains reported below all come from one sample, sequenced in a study of molecular identifiers for immune sequencing clone quantification. Each CDR3 protein gets one entry after TCRdb re-called the PCR reads with MiXCR. The sample contains roughly 320,000 distinct CDR3 sequences, roughly 23% of which appear only once. The sample was naive CD8+ T cells from blood, with Jurkat cell RNA spiked in. Subset: FACS-sorted CD8+CD4-CCR7+CD45RA+ naive T cells. Receptors were obtained from a human donor in good health. Some libraries in this study had Jurkat cell RNA spiked in.

This clonotype was counted at least ten times. This chain connects TRBV27 to TRBJ1-6; D is unclear. The CDR3 is made up of 10 amino acids. CDR1 is MNHEY, CDR2 SMNVEV, per germline (reference sequence). V lost 8 bases to trimming and J lost 10 bases, with 6 bases between them. The CDR3 spells CASGFSPLHF. The CDR3 DNA is TGTGCCAGCGGATTCTCACCCCTCCACTTT.

This clonotype was picked up a small number of times. The J gene is TRBJ2-2, the V gene TRBV23-1; possibly TRBD1 for D (5 bases). TRBV23-1 falls under the ORF class, with uncertain function. CDR3 length: 15 amino acids. V was trimmed by 5 bases and J by 5 bases, leaving 15 bases between them. For the CDR3, the DNA is TGCGCCAGCAGTGACGACGTGGGGCGGACCGGGGAGCTGTTTTTT. The encoded protein is CASSDDVGRTGELFF.

This chain links TRBV19 with TRBJ1-2; D might be TRBD1 (5 bases). V was pared by 1 base and J by 0 bases, with 9 bases between. Per germline, CDR1 LNHDA and CDR2 SQIVND (reference sequence). The length of the CDR3 is 15 residues. CDR3: CASSIADSSNYGYTF. The CDR3 nucleotides read TGTGCCAGTAGTATAGCCGACAGTTCTAACTATGGCTACACCTTC.

The sample holds a few counts of this clonotype. V is TRBV7-7 and J is TRBJ2-2; D is perhaps TRBD1 (6 bases). V was trimmed by 5 bases and J by 1 base, leaving 11 bases between them. Germline CDR1 SSHAT, CDR2 FNYEAQ (reference sequence). This CDR3 is built from 15 residues. The CDR3 DNA is TGTGCCAGCAGCCCGCAGGGGAGGAACACCGGGGAGCTGTTTTTT. It is translated as CASSPQGRNTGELFF.

There are a few counts of this clonotype. The chain couples TRBV6-2 or TRBV6-3 to TRBJ1-1; TRBD1 aligns across 7 bases. The CDR3 sequence is 13 residues long. V shed 7 bases and J 2 bases; nucleotides not matched to a gene: 4. Looked up from germline, CDR1 is MNHEY and CDR2 is SVGEGT. The CDR3 nucleotides are TGTGCCAGCACTCGGACAGGCAACACTGAAGCTTTCTTT. Its translation is CASTRTGNTEAFF.

This clonotype came up once. One base away lies a much larger clone, so this may be a sequencing read error. The CDR3 DNA reads TGTGCCAGCAGCTTAGGAGAAAAAACGCAGTATTTT. It is translated as CASSLGEKTQYF. The chain recombines TRBV7-9 with TRBJ2-3; D gene uncertain. CDR3 size: 12 residues. V lost 1 base to trimming and J lost 9 bases, with 8 bases between them. CDR1 is SEHNR, CDR2 FQNEAQ, per germline (reference sequence). Variable domain in full (rest from reference TRBV7-9 and TRBJ2-3): DTGVSQNPRHKITKRGQNVTFRCDPISEHNRLYWYRQTLGQGPEFLTYFQNEAQLEKSRLLSDRFSAERPKGSFSTLEIQRTEQGDSAMYLCASSLGEKTQYFGPGTRLTVL.

This clonotype came up many times. CDR3 in amino acids: CASSLVPGLEINTGELFF. In DNA form, the CDR3 reads TGTGCCAGCAGCTTGGTTCCGGGACTAGAAATTAACACCGGGGAGCTGTTTTTT. This chain joins TRBV5-4 and TRBJ2-2; 8 bases agree with TRBD2. This CDR3 comprises 18 residues. After removal of 0 bases from V and 2 bases from J, the junction contained 9 bases not matched to a gene. Germline CDR1 SGHNT, CDR2 YYREEE (reference sequence).

The J gene is TRBJ2-7, the V gene TRBV7-9; 8 nucleotides match TRBD2. CDR3 size: 16 residues. Losses at the gene ends were 5 bases for V and 0 bases for J; bases not matched to a gene: 9. CDR1 SEHNR and CDR2 FQNEAQ come from the germline V gene (reference sequence). The CDR3 is CASSAASGSRSYEQYF. DNA for the CDR3: TGTGCCAGCAGCGCAGCTAGCGGGTCCCGCTCCTACGAGCAGTACTTC.

This clonotype showed up just once. A read error is possible here, since a much larger clone lies one base away. This is likely a read error, given that the CDR3 carries no conserved phenylalanine or tryptophan at its end. V gene TRBV7-9 combines with J gene TRBJ1-2; possibly TRBD1 for D (5 bases). V gave up 5 bases and J gave up 3 bases, with 13 bases separating them. The CDR3 loop spans 14 amino acids. CDR1 is SEHNR, CDR2 FQNEAQ, per germline (reference sequence). CDR3 sequence (DNA): TGTGCCAGCAGCCCCGATGGGGGACACTATGGCTACACCTTA. Residues: CASSPDGGHYGYTL.

This clonotype was seen at least ten times. V is TRBV7-2 and J is TRBJ2-4; unclear D gene. This CDR3 has 15 residues. Germline V CDR1 and CDR2: SGHTA, FQGNSA. V shed 2 bases and J shed 0 bases, with 8 bases lying between them. This CDR3 is CASSLSGRAKNIQYF. CDR3 DNA sequence: TGTGCCAGCAGCTTATCAGGACGAGCCAAAAACATTCAGTACTTC.

This clonotype showed up just a few times. The V gene is TRBV28, the J gene TRBJ2-5, with a weak D call TRBD1 (6 bases). Germline CDR1 reads MDHEN; CDR2 reads SYDVKM. The CDR3 consists of 15 residues. Between the trimmed V and J ends, which lost 2 bases and 1 base, there was a span of 11 bases. The CDR3 DNA reads TGTGCCAGCAGTTTAGTTGGCAGGGGCCAAGAGACCCAGTACTTC. It codes for CASSLVGRGQETQYF.

On this clonotype itself: A much more abundant neighbour one base away suggests this may be a read error. This chain connects TRBV6-5 to TRBJ2-7; D perhaps matches TRBD2 (5 bases). The CDR3 sequence is 11 residues long. Germline V CDR1 and CDR2: MNHEY, SVGAGI. The germline V and J ends were trimmed by 11 bases and 3 bases, with 11 bases remaining between them. The CDR3 bases are TGTGCCTGCGGGTGGAACTACGAGCAGTACTTC. It yields the protein CACGWNYEQYF.

About this clonotype itself: A clone one base away is much larger, so this may be a read error. This rearrangement joins TRBV7-8 to TRBJ2-1; TRBD2 agrees at 9 bases. The CDR3 consists of 13 residues. CDR1 and CDR2 (germline): SGHVS, FQNEAQ. V trimming: 10 bases; J trimming: 7 bases; junction bases outside the gene matches: 8. CDR3: CATAFLAGNEQFF. For the CDR3, the DNA is TGTGCCACCGCATTTCTAGCGGGGAATGAGCAGTTCTTC.

This chain joins TRBV6-5 and TRBJ2-3, with 7 bases that match TRBD1. Germline-derived CDR1 and CDR2 are MNHEY and SVGAGI. The V and J ends lost 5 bases and 3 bases, in that order; junction bases with no gene match: 14. This CDR3 has 17 residues. In nucleotides, the CDR3 is TGTGCCAGCAGTCCTCTAAACAGGGGATTAGCGACAGATACGCAGTATTTT. Translation: CASSPLNRGLATDTQYF.

As regards this clonotype: This may come from a read error, since a much larger clone is one base off. The V gene is TRBV5-1, the J gene TRBJ1-1; 7 bases are a match to TRBD1. The CDR3 has 16 residues. Looked up from germline, CDR1 is SGHRS and CDR2 is YFSETQ. CDR3 loop: CASSLGRGYEGTEASF. CDR3 DNA sequence: TGCGCCAGCAGCTTGGGCAGGGGGTACGAGGGCACTGAAGCTTCCTTT.

This clonotype was observed many times. CDR3 amino acids: CSASTGVQETQYF. In DNA form, the CDR3 reads TGCAGTGCTAGTACAGGGGTCCAAGAGACCCAGTACTTC. The rearrangement links TRBV20-1 to TRBJ2-5; 7 positions agree with TRBD1. There are 13 residues in the CDR3. V shed 3 bases and J 1 base; nucleotides not matched to a gene: 2. The germline V gene has CDR1 DFQATT and CDR2 SNEGSKA (reference sequence).

Only a few counts were recorded for this clonotype. This chain joins TRBV6-2 or TRBV6-3 and TRBJ2-4, with D possibly matching TRBD2 (6 bases). The length of the CDR3 is 17 residues. CDR1 and CDR2 (germline): MNHEY, SVGEGT. Trimming removed 2 bases at V and 6 bases at J, with 20 bases between. CDR3 loop: CASSYVVAVQNGNIQYF. The CDR3 region has the DNA TGTGCCAGCAGTTACGTAGTAGCGGTCCAAAATGGAAACATTCAGTACTTC.

As to this clonotype: An end of the junction does not agree with germline; a read error may underlie this. The rearrangement uses TRBV9 and TRBJ2-2; possibly TRBD1 or TRBD2 for D (6 bases each). The CDR3 is 17 amino acids. Germline V gene lookup returns CDR1 SGDLS and CDR2 YYNGEE. The CDR3 sequence: CASSVTGSQGPAGGLFF. Written as DNA, the CDR3 is TGTGCCAGCAGCGTAACCGGGTCCCAGGGGCCGGCCGGGGGGCTGTTTTTT.